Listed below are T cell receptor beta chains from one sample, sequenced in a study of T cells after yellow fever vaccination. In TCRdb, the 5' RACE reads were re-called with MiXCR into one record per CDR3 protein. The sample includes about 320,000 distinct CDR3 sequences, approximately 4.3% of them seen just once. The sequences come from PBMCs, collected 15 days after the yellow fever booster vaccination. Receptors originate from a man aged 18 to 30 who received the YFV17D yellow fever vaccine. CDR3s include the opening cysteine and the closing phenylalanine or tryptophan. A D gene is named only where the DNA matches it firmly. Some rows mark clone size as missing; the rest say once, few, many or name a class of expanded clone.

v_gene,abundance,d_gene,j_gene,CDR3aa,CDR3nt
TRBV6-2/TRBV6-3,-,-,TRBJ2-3,CAASPPQDRPDTQYF,TGTGCCGCCAGCCCTCCTCAGGACAGACCAGATACGCAGTATTTT
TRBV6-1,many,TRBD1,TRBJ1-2,CASSRGWTGLNYGYTF,TGTGCCAGCAGCAGGGGATGGACAGGCCTAAACTATGGCTACACCTTC
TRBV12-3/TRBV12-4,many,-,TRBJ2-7,CASSLSFTDEQYF,TGTGCCAGCAGTTTAAGTTTTACAGACGAGCAGTACTTC
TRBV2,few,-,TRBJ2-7,CASSSRRDRYYEQYF,TGTGCCAGCAGTTCCCGTCGTGACAGGTACTACGAGCAGTACTTC
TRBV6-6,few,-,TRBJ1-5,CASTRQGHNQPQHF,TGTGCCAGCACCCGCCAGGGCCACAATCAGCCCCAGCATTTT
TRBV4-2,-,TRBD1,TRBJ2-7,CASRPEGGQGAYEQYF,TGTGCCAGCAGACCTGAGGGGGGACAGGGGGCTTACGAGCAGTACTTC
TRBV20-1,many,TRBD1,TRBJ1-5,CSARGGQTLGPQHF,TGCAGTGCTAGAGGGGGACAGACCTTAGGACCCCAGCATTTT
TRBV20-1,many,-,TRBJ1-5,CSARAPPHSNQPQHF,TGCAGTGCTAGAGCCCCTCCCCATAGCAATCAGCCCCAGCATTTT
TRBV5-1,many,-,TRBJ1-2,CASSLGLEDGYTF,TGCGCCAGCAGCTTAGGTCTTGAGGATGGCTACACCTTC
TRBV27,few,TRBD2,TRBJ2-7,CASTQSWGGTSYEQYF,TGTGCCAGCACCCAATCGTGGGGGGGGACCTCCTACGAGCAGTACTTC
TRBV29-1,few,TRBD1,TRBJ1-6,CSVAGTGNSPLHF,TGCAGCGTCGCCGGGACAGGGAATTCACCCCTCCACTTT
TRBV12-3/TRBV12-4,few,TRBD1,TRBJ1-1,CASSFNPTTGGTEAFF,TGTGCCAGCAGTTTTAACCCAACCACAGGGGGCACTGAAGCTTTCTTT
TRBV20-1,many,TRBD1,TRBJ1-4,CSVSGQINEKLFF,TGCAGTGTCTCGGGACAGATTAATGAAAAACTGTTTTTT
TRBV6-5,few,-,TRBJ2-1,CASGTRGSYNEQFF,TGTGCCAGCGGGACAAGGGGCTCCTACAATGAGCAGTTCTTC